The clone carrying this T cell receptor beta chain has only a few counts. The data are from a study of technical replicates of blood from a handful of donors. There are 14 residues in the CDR3. From germline, CDR1 is SNHLY and CDR2 FYNNEI. Trimming at V came to 6 bases and at J to 1 base, leaving 5 bases not matched to a gene. Sequencing was performed with immunoSEQ multiplex PCR; in TCRdb, only in-frame clones are kept and a portion is missing. The table includes approximately 12,000 clones, 93% detected once. The sequencing sample was made of PBMCs. This clonotype was sampled from a human donor in good health. The chain is built from TRBV2 and TRBJ2-7, with 8 nucleotides matching TRBD1. CDR3 protein: CASRGGQVSYEQYF. The CDR3 DNA is TGTGCCAGCAGGGGGGGACAGGTGTCCTACGAGCAGTACTTC.